This TCR beta chain was obtained from a study of cytomegalovirus exposure and HLA in healthy donors. About the study: Of around 400 genotyped donors, 80% to 85% grouped in the Caucasian-associated ancestry cluster.

Study-wide results and limits: Clonal expansion, a later analysis showed, was greater in HLA-associated TCR beta chains than in equally common others. In an earlier analysis, about 90% or about 30%: the productive usage of most TCR beta V segments. Immune exposure data for these donors was limited to CMV serostatus.

As for this clone: Its antigen is not identified.

Between the trimmed V and J ends, which lost 2 bases and 4 bases, there was a span of 8 bases. Germline values: CDR1 MDHEN, CDR2 SYDVKM. This CDR3 region has 13 residues. Vbeta (60) and Jbeta (13) primers were used in the PCR. TCRdb's table, derived via immunoSEQ multiplex PCR, lists solely in-frame clones and lacks some. The data hold about 190,000 clones, with 77% observed a single time. The sample taken for sequencing was PBMCs. This receptor was identified in a woman in her twenties or thirties in good health and CMV-seropositive. The chain carries TRBV28 and TRBJ1-1; no clear D gene. The CDR3 DNA follows: TGTGCCAGCAGTTTACCAGGATTCACTGAAGCTTTCTTT. Residues: CASSLPGFTEAFF.